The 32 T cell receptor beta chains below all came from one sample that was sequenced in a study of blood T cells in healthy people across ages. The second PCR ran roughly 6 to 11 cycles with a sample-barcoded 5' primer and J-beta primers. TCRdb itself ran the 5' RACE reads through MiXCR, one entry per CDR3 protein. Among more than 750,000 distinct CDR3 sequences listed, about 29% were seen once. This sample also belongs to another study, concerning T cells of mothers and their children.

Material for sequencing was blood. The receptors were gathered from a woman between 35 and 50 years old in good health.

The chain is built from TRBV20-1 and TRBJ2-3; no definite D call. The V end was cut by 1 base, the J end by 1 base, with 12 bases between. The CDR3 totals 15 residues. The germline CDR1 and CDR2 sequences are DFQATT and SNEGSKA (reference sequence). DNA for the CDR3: TGCAGTGCTAGAGGAGCGCCCACGGGCACAGATACGCAGTATTTT. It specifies CSARGAPTGTDTQYF.

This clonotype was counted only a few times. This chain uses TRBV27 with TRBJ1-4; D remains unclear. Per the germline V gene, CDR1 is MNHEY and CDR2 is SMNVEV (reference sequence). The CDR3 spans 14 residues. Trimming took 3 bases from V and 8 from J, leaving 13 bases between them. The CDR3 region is CASSFDKTSEKLFF. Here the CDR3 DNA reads TGTGCCAGCAGTTTCGACAAAACCTCGGAAAAACTGTTTTTT.

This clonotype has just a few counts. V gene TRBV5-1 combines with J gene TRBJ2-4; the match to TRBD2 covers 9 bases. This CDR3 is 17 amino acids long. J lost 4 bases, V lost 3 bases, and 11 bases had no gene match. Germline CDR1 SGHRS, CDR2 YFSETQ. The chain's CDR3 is CASSYLSGGAAKNIQYF. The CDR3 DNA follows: TGCGCCAGCAGCTACCTTAGCGGGGGCGCCGCTAAAAACATTCAGTACTTC.

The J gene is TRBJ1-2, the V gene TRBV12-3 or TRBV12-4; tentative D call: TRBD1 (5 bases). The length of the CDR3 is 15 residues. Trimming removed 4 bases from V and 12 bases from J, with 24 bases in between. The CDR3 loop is CASSSLSSGRKGHTF. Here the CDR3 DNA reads TGTGCCAGCAGTTCCTTATCCTCAGGGCGAAAGGGCCACACCTTC.

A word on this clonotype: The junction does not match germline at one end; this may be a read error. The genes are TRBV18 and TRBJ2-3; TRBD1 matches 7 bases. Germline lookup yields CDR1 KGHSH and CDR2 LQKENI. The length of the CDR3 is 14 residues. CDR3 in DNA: TGTGCCAGCTCACCAGACAGGGTGAGAGATACGCGGTATTTT. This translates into CASSPDRVRDTRYF.

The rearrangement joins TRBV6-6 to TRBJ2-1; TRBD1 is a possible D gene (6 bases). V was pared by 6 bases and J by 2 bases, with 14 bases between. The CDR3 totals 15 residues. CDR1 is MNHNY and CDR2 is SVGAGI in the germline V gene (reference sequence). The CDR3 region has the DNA TGTGCCAGCAGCCGTGCAGGGGAGACCTACAATGAGCAGTTCTTC. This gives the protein CASSRAGETYNEQFF.

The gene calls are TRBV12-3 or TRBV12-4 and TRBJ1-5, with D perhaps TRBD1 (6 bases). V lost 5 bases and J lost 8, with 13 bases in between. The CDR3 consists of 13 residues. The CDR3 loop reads CASSVTGREPQHF. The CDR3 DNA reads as TGTGCCAGCAGTGTGACAGGAAGGGAGCCCCAGCATTTT.

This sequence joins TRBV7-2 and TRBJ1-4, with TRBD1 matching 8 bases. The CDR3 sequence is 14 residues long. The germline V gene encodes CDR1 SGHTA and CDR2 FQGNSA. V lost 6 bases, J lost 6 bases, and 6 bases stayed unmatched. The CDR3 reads CASRPGGRDEKLFF. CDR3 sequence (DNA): TGTGCCAGCAGACCAGGGGGCCGGGATGAAAAACTGTTTTTT.

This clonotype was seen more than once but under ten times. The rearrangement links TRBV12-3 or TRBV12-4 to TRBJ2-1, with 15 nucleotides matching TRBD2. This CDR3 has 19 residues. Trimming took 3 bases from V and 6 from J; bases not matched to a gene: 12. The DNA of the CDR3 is TGTGCCAGCAGTTTTGTCGGACTAGCGGGGGGGCCGCCCTCCAATGAGCAGTTCTTC. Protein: CASSFVGLAGGPPSNEQFF.

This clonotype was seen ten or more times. The CDR3 protein is CASSPMRGPYNEQFF. The CDR3 DNA reads TGTGCCAGCAGCCCGATGAGGGGGCCCTACAATGAGCAGTTCTTC. This sequence joins TRBV7-3 and TRBJ2-1, with 7 bases matching TRBD1. Germline values: CDR1 SGHTA, CDR2 FQGTGA. V lost 5 bases, J lost 2 bases, and 6 bases stayed unmatched. The CDR3 sequence is 15 residues long.

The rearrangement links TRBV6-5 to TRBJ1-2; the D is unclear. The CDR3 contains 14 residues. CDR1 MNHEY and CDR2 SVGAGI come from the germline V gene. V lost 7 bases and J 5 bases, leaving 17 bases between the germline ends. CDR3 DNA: TGTGCCAGCACCAAGGTCAGCCAACCATATGGCTACACCTTC. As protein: CASTKVSQPYGYTF.

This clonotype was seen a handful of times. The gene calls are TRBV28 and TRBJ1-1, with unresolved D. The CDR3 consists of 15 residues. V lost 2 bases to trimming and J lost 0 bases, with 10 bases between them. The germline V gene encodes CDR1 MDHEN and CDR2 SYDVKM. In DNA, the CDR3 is TGTGCCAGCAGTTTAGTTCTGGGTTTGAACACTGAAGCTTTCTTT. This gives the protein CASSLVLGLNTEAFF.

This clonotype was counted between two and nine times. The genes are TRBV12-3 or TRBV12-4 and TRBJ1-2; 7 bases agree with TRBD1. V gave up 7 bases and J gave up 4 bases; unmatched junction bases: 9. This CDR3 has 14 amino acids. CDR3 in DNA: TGTGCCAGCACCGTACAGGGGTGGGGCTATGGCTACACCTTC. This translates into CASTVQGWGYGYTF.

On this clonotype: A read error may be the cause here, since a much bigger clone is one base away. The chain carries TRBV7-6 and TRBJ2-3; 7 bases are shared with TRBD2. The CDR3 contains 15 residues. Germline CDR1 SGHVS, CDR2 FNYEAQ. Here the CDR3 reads CAGSWSGTISDTQYF. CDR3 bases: TGTGCCGGCAGCTGGTCCGGGACTATATCAGATACGCAGTATTTT.

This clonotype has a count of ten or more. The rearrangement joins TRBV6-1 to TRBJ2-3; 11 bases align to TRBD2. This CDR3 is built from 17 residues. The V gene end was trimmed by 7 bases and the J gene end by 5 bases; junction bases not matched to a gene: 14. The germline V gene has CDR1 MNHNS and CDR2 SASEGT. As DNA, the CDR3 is TGTGCCAGCAACACGGCAGGACTAGCGGGCGGGATAGATACGCAGTATTTT. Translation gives CASNTAGLAGGIDTQYF.

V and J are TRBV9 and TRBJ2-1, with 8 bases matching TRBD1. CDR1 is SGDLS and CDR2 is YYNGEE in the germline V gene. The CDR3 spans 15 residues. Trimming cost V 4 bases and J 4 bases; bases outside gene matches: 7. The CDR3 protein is CASSIDRGLYNEQFF. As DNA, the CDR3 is TGTGCCAGCAGCATAGACAGGGGACTTTACAATGAGCAGTTCTTC.

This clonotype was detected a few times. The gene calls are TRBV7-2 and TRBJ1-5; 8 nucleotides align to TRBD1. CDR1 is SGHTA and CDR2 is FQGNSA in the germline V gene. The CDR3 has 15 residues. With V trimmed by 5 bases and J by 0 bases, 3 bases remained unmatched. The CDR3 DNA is TGTGCCAGCAGCCCACAGGGGGATAGCAATCAGCCCCAGCATTTT. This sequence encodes CASSPQGDSNQPQHF. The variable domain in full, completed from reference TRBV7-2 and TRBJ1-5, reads GAGVSQSPSNKVTEKGKDVELRCDPISGHTALYWYRQSLGQGLEFLIYFQGNSAPDKSGLPSDRFSAERTGGSVSTLTIQRTQQEDSAVYLCASSPQGDSNQPQHFGDGTRLSIL.

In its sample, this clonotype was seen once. The CDR3 sequence is CASSTIQGLNTEAFF. The CDR3 DNA follows: TGTGCCAGCAGTACGATACAGGGGCTGAACACTGAAGCTTTCTTT. This rearrangement joins TRBV28 to TRBJ1-1; 7 bases agree with TRBD1. Germline values: CDR1 MDHEN, CDR2 SYDVKM. V dropped 5 bases and J dropped 0; count of bases not matched to a gene: 6. There are 15 residues in the CDR3.

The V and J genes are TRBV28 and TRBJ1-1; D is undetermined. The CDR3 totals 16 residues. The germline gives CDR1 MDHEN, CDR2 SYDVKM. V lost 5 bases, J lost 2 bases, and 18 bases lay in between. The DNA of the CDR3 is TGTGCCAGCAGTCCTGGGGTCTCTGGATCAAACACTGAAGCTTTCTTT. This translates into CASSPGVSGSNTEAFF.

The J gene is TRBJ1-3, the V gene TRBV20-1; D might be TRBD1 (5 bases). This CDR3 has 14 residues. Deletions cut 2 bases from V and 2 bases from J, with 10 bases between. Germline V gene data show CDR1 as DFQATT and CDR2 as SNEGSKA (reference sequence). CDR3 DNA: TGCAGTGCTAGAATCTCGGGGGCTGGAAACACCATATATTTT. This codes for CSARISGAGNTIYF.

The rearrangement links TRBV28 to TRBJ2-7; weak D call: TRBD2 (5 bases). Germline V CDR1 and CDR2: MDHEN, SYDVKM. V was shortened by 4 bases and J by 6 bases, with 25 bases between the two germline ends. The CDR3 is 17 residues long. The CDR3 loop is CASSSSPLAHMPGEQYF. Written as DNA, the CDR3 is TGTGCCAGCAGTTCCAGCCCCCTAGCCCATATGCCGGGCGAGCAGTACTTC.

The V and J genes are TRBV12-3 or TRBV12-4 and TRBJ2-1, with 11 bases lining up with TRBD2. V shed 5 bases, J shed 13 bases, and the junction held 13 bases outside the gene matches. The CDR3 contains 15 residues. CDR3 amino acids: CASSGTSGLQETQFF. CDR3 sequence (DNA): TGTGCCAGCAGTGGGACTAGCGGACTACAAGAGACCCAGTTCTTC.

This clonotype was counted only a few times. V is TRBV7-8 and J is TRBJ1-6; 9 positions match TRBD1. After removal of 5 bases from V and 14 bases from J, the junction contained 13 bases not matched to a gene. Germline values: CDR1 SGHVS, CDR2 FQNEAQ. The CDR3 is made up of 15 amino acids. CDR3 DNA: TGTGCCAGCAGCCCCGGGACAGGGATCCAGGGGACCCTCCACTTT. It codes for CASSPGTGIQGTLHF.

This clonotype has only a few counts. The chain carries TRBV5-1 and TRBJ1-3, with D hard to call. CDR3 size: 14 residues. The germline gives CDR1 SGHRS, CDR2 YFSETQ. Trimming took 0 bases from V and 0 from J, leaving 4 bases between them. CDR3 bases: TGCGCCAGCAGCTTGGTAGGCTCTGGAAACACCATATATTTT. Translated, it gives CASSLVGSGNTIYF.

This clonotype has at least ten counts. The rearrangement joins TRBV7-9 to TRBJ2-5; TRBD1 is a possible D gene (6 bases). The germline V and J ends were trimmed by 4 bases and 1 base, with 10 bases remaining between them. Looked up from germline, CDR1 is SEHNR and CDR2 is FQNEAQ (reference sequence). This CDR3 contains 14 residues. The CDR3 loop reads CASSSTGRQETQYF. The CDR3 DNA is TGTGCCAGCAGCTCGACAGGACGCCAAGAGACCCAGTACTTC.

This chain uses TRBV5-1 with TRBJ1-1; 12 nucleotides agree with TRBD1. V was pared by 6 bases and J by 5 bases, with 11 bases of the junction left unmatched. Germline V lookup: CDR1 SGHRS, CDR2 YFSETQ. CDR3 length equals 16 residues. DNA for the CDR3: TGCGCCAGCATTCGGGGGGGACAGGGGGCGAGTACTGAAGCTTTCTTT. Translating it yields CASIRGGQGASTEAFF. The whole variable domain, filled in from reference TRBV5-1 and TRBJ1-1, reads KAGVTQTPRYLIKTRGQQVTLSCSPISGHRSVSWYQQTPGQGLQFLFEYFSETQRNKGNFPGRFSGRQFSNSRSEMNVSTLELGDSALYLCASIRGGQGASTEAFFGQGTRLTVV.

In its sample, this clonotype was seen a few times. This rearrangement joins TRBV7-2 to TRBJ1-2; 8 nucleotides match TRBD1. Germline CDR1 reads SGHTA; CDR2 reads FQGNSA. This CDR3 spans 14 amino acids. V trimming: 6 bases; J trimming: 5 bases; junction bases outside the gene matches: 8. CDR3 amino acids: CASRGSGTGYGYTF. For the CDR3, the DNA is TGTGCCAGCAGAGGATCCGGGACAGGTTATGGCTACACCTTC.

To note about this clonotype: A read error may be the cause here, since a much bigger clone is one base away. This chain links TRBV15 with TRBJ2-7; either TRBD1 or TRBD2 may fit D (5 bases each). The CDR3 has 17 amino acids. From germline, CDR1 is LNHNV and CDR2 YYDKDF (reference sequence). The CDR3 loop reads CVTSRVWDGSPSYEQYF. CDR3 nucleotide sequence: TGTGTCACCAGCAGAGTTTGGGACGGGTCACCTTCCTACGAGCAGTACTTC.

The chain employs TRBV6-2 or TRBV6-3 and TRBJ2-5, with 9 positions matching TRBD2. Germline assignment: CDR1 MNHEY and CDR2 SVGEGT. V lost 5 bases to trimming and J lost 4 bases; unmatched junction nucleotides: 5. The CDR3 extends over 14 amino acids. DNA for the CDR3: TGTGCCAGCAGTGCCCTAGCGGGGTTAGAGACCCAGTACTTC. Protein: CASSALAGLETQYF.

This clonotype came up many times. The DNA for the CDR3 is TGTGCCAGCAGGCCTGGGGCCAACGTCCTGACTTTC. Protein: CASRPGANVLTF. The J gene is TRBJ2-6, the V gene TRBV28; no definite D call. CDR3 size: 12 residues. The germline V and J ends were trimmed by 6 bases and 2 bases, with 2 bases remaining between them. The germline V gene encodes CDR1 MDHEN and CDR2 SYDVKM.

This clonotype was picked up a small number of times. CDR3 loop: CASSPRYGETQFF. CDR3 nucleotides: TGTGCCAGCAGTCCTCGGTACGGAGAGACCCAGTTCTTC. The chain uses TRBV27 and TRBJ2-1; D unclear. The V end was cut by 5 bases, the J end by 13 bases, with 18 bases between. Germline V gene data show CDR1 as MNHEY and CDR2 as SMNVEV (reference sequence). There are 13 residues in the CDR3.

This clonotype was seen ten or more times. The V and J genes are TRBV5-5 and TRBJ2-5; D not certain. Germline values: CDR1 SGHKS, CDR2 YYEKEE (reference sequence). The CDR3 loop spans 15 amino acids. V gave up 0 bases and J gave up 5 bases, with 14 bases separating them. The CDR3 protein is CASSLGGSSVETQYF. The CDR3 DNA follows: TGTGCCAGCAGCTTGGGGGGATCTAGTGTGGAGACCCAGTACTTC. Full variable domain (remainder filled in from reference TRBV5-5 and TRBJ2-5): DAGVTQSPTHLIKTRGQQVTLRCSPISGHKSVSWYQQVLGQGPQFIFQYYEKEERGRGNFPDRFSARQFPNYSSELNVNALLLGDSALYLCASSLGGSSVETQYFGPGTRLLVL.